This record looks at one T cell receptor beta chain sequence and its context. The antigen is undetermined. These data belong to a study of T cells in Graves' hyperthyroidism and ophthalmopathy. Study-level results: Model output signaled ophthalmopathy a median around 5.9 months ahead of onset.

The study based diagnoses on clinical symptoms, serum thyroxine and TRAb, thyroid ultrasound and orbital computed tomography. The germline gives CDR1 SQVTM, CDR2 ANQGSEA. With 6 bases removed from V and 10 bases from J, the gap between germline ends came to 22 bases. CDR3 length: 14 amino acids. Template material for amplifying TCR beta CDR3 regions consisted of RNA transcripts. RT-PCR in the first round (using the HTBI primer set) targeted the TCR CDR3. TCRdb reanalysed the multiplex PCR reads using MiXCR and keeps one entry per CDR3 protein. The table shows 550,000 to 700,000 distinct CDR3 sequences, with around 42% occurring only once.

V and J are TRBV29-1 and TRBJ2-1, with a weak D call TRBD2 (5 bases). The TCR originated in an adult woman with Graves' disease, either hyperthyroidism or ophthalmopathy (not recorded which). Material: peripheral blood or thyroid tissue (not recorded which). CDR3 DNA sequence: TGCAGCGTGGGTCGGGATCCCCGTATGGAGGAGCAGTTCTTC. It yields the protein CSVGRDPRMEEQFF.